These 11 T cell receptor beta chains were sequenced from one sample in a study of follicular helper T cells after annual influenza vaccination. Time point of the sample: 2014-2015 season, 7 days after vaccination. The table came from immunoSEQ multiplex PCR; TCRdb's copy has only in-frame clones and leaves some out. The data hold over 7,000 clones, with approximately 78% observed a single time. Specimen: CXCR5+ CD38- circulating T follicular helper cells from blood, collected 7 days after influenza vaccination. Subset described: circulating Tfh, non-naive CD4+CXCR5+PD-1+ (ICOS+CD38+ or ICOS-CD38-). The receptors stem from an adult who received the influenza vaccine.

The V and J genes are TRBV30 and TRBJ1-2; D remains ambiguous. The CDR3 runs 14 residues. CDR1 and CDR2 from the germline V gene are GTSNPN and SVGIG (reference sequence). V was pared by 1 base and J by 2 bases, with 11 bases between. The CDR3 spells CAWSAPPANYGYTF. The CDR3 nucleotides read TGTGCCTGGAGTGCTCCCCCCGCGAACTATGGCTACACCTTC. The whole variable domain, remainder taken from reference TRBV30 and TRBJ1-2, is SQTIHQWPATLVQPVGSPLSLECTVEGTSNPNLYWYRQAAGRGLQLLFYSVGIGQISSEVPQNLSASRPQDRQFILSSKKLLLSDSGFYLCAWSAPPANYGYTFGSGTRLTVV.

The V call is TRBV5-1, the J call TRBJ2-1, with TRBD1 identical over 8 bases. After removal of 2 bases from V and 6 bases from J, the junction contained 7 bases not matched to a gene. Germline lookup yields CDR1 SGHRS and CDR2 YFSETQ. CDR3 length: 15 amino acids. The CDR3 DNA is TGCGCCAGCAGCTTCTTGACAGGGGCGGCCAATGAGCAGTTCTTC. It translates to CASSFLTGAANEQFF.

The chain employs TRBV11-2 and TRBJ2-3, with 7 bases that match TRBD2. Looked up from germline, CDR1 is SGHAT and CDR2 is FQNNGV. The CDR3 is 15 residues long. The ends lost 1 base at V and 2 bases at J; junction bases unmatched: 3. The CDR3 region is CASSLGSGNTDTQYF. The CDR3 bases are TGTGCCAGCAGCTTAGGAAGCGGGAACACAGATACGCAGTATTTT. The full variable domain, completed using reference TRBV11-2 and TRBJ2-3, is EAGVAQSPRYKIIEKRQSVAFWCNPISGHATLYWYQQILGQGPKLLIQFQNNGVVDDSQLPKDRFSAERLKGVDSTLKIQPAKLEDSAVYLCASSLGSGNTDTQYFGPGTRLTVL.

The rearrangement links TRBV28 to TRBJ2-1, with D tentatively TRBD2 (5 bases). Germline V gene lookup returns CDR1 MDHEN and CDR2 SYDVKM. Trimming stripped 5 bases from V and 1 base from J, with 18 bases between. This CDR3 is built from 17 residues. Here the CDR3 reads CASSQLSGLLSYNEQFF. DNA of the CDR3: TGTGCCAGCAGTCAGCTGAGCGGCCTTCTATCCTACAATGAGCAGTTCTTC. The whole variable domain, remainder taken from reference TRBV28 and TRBJ2-1, is DVKVTQSSRYLVKRTGEKVFLECVQDMDHENMFWYRQDPGLGLRLIYFSYDVKMKEKGDIPEGYSVSREKKERFSLILESASTNQTSMYLCASSQLSGLLSYNEQFFGPGTRLTVL.

This clone has more than one count but fewer than ten. The chain combines TRBV6-6 with TRBJ2-5, with D perhaps matching TRBD1 or TRBD2 (6 bases each). The V gene's germline CDR1 is MNHNY and CDR2 SVGAGI (reference sequence). V was trimmed by 6 bases and J by 7 bases, leaving 18 bases between them. The CDR3 is 14 amino acids. DNA for the CDR3: TGTGCCAGCAGCCCAATCGGGGGCGCGATGACCCAGTACTTC. It is translated as CASSPIGGAMTQYF.

This clone was picked up one time. The rearrangement links TRBV6-1 to TRBJ2-7; the D gene is possibly TRBD1 (6 bases). Germline V lookup: CDR1 MNHNS, CDR2 SASEGT. V was clipped by 6 bases and J by 6 bases, with 12 bases between them. The CDR3 runs to 12 residues. The CDR3 region is CASSPPGVEQYF. The CDR3 DNA is TGTGCCAGCAGCCCTCCAGGGGTCGAGCAGTACTTC.

The rearrangement uses TRBV6-5 and TRBJ1-4; no reliable D call. The CDR3 sequence is 13 residues long. V lost 8 bases, J lost 6 bases, and 13 bases lay in between. In germline, CDR1 is MNHEY, CDR2 SVGAGI. This chain's CDR3 is CASGAAPDEKLFF. CDR3 DNA: TGTGCCAGCGGAGCCGCCCCAGATGAAAAACTGTTTTTT.

This sequence joins TRBV28 and TRBJ2-5, with a weak D call TRBD2 (7 bases). V lost 5 bases to trimming and J lost 5 bases, with 15 bases between them. The CDR3 consists of 14 residues. CDR1 is MDHEN and CDR2 is SYDVKM in the germline V gene. The CDR3 nucleotides are TGTGCCAGCAGTCGGGGGCGGGAGTTGGAGACCCAGTACTTC. This codes for CASSRGRELETQYF. Complete variable domain (other parts from reference TRBV28 and TRBJ2-5): DVKVTQSSRYLVKRTGEKVFLECVQDMDHENMFWYRQDPGLGLRLIYFSYDVKMKEKGDIPEGYSVSREKKERFSLILESASTNQTSMYLCASSRGRELETQYFGPGTRLLVL.

This chain connects TRBV19 to TRBJ1-4; 7 positions agree with TRBD1. With 6 bases clipped from V and 1 base from J, the junction kept 8 bases outside the gene matches. CDR1 LNHDA and CDR2 SQIVND come from the germline V gene (reference sequence). The CDR3 runs 16 residues. Written as DNA, the CDR3 is TGTGCCAGTAGAGGACAGGCGACAGTAACTAATGAAAAACTGTTTTTT. Translating it yields CASRGQATVTNEKLFF.

This clone came up once. V is TRBV11-2 and J is TRBJ1-3; D unclear. The CDR3 is 15 residues long. V dropped 2 bases and J dropped 0 bases, with 8 bases sitting between them. Per germline, CDR1 SGHAT and CDR2 FQNNGV. DNA of the CDR3: TGTGCCAGCAGCTTAAAGGCGAGCTCTGGAAACACCATATATTTT. Its protein product is CASSLKASSGNTIYF.

This clone has only a few counts. This rearrangement joins TRBV18 to TRBJ2-6, with D perhaps TRBD1 (6 bases). The CDR3 sequence is 24 residues long. The V gene's germline CDR1 is KGHSH and CDR2 LQKENI. Trimming took 0 bases from V and 1 from J, leaving 31 bases between them. The CDR3 sequence is CASSPPGHPPHRARLSSGANVLTF. CDR3 nucleotide sequence: TGTGCCAGCTCACCACCGGGACACCCCCCCCACAGGGCTCGACTAAGTTCTGGGGCCAACGTCCTGACTTTC.